This TCR beta chain was identified during a study of blood T cell repertoires in COVID-19. Overall study: Donors in the United States, Italy and Spain gave samples during acute or convalescent COVID-19. The cDNA or gDNA used as material had been derived from T cells, B-cell-depleted T cells, or PBMCs.

In the authors' workflow: Reference gene primer amplification in the assay estimated nucleated cell counts. This table comes from immunoSEQ multiplex PCR, and its TCRdb copy is limited to in-frame clones, with some not included. V, J and clone size were drawn from that table, and D and trimming were deduced from the DNA. The sample holds about 200,000 clones, about 86% seen once. CDR1 and CDR2 from the germline V gene are SGHTA and FQGTGA. The length of the CDR3 is 13 residues. The V end was cut by 5 bases, the J end by 5 bases, with 12 bases between. The rearrangement links TRBV7-3 to TRBJ2-5; a weak D match, TRBD1 (5 bases). What was sequenced was peripheral blood. The clonotype was recovered from a woman in her forties or fifties with acute or convalescent COVID-19. The CDR3 reads CASSIQSGETQYF. The CDR3 DNA reads as TGTGCCAGCAGCATCCAATCAGGGGAGACCCAGTACTTC.